Presented here are 32 T cell receptor beta chains from one specimen sequenced in a study of shared T cell receptors in the human thymus. Sequencing was performed with immunoSEQ multiplex PCR; in TCRdb, only in-frame clones are kept and a portion is missing. The sample gives some 760,000 clones, approximately 85% of which show up once; roughly 0.01% is in the top ten. These data were also reused for a study on human thymus T cells.

Sequenced: thymocytes. The receptors stem from a girl in the first two years of life with a congenital heart defect.

The CDR3 loop reads CASSQDLGGSEQFF. The CDR3, as DNA: TGCGCCAGCAGCCAAGATCTGGGGGGTAGTGAGCAGTTCTTC. This chain joins TRBV4-1 and TRBJ2-1; a weak D match, TRBD2 (6 bases). Trimming left V 0 bases short and J 9 bases short, with 12 bases between. The germline gives CDR1 MGHRA, CDR2 YSYEKL. CDR3 length: 14 amino acids.

In its sample, this clone was seen a few times. The V gene is TRBV5-4, the J gene TRBJ1-1, with 7 bases that match TRBD1. Per germline, CDR1 SGHNT and CDR2 YYREEE (reference sequence). The V gene end was trimmed by 0 bases and the J gene end by 0 bases; junction bases not matched to a gene: 5. The CDR3 is 16 residues long. CDR3 sequence (DNA): TGTGCCAGCAGCTTGGAAGCGACAGGGATGAACACTGAAGCTTTCTTT. Translation gives CASSLEATGMNTEAFF.

This chain connects TRBV28 to TRBJ1-2; 9 positions agree with TRBD1. Germline trimming cut 7 bases from V and 4 bases from J; bases unmatched to any gene: 10. The CDR3 totals 15 residues. Germline V CDR1 and CDR2: MDHEN, SYDVKM. CDR3 in DNA: TGTGCCAGCAACCAAGAAGGACAGGGGCGCTATGGCTACACCTTC. Its translation: CASNQEGQGRYGYTF.

The V and J genes are TRBV14 and TRBJ1-1, with D unresolved. CDR1 and CDR2 (germline): SGHDN, FVKESK. Trimming left V 3 bases short and J 1 base short, with 6 bases between. The CDR3 has 13 residues. The CDR3 is CASSQGQNTEAFF. CDR3 in DNA: TGTGCCAGCAGCCAGGGCCAGAACACTGAAGCTTTCTTT.

The chain is built from TRBV6-5 and TRBJ2-1, with 7 bases aligning to TRBD2. CDR3 length: 15 amino acids. The germline CDR1 and CDR2 sequences are MNHEY and SVGAGI. After removal of 6 bases from V and 4 bases from J, the junction contained 9 bases not matched to a gene. CDR3 loop: CASRVRDYDYNEQFF. The DNA for the CDR3 is TGTGCCAGCAGGGTCCGGGACTACGATTACAATGAGCAGTTCTTC.

The chain has TRBV6-6 and TRBJ2-7; 9 bases agree with TRBD1. V was pared by 0 bases and J by 0 bases, with 3 bases of the junction left unmatched. Germline-derived CDR1 and CDR2 are MNHNY and SVGAGI (reference sequence). CDR3 size: 16 residues. The CDR3 loop is CASSYSTGGPSYEQYF. CDR3 DNA: TGTGCCAGCAGTTACTCGACAGGGGGGCCCTCCTACGAGCAGTACTTC.

This chain joins TRBV19 and TRBJ2-2; D may be TRBD2 (7 bases). Per the germline V gene, CDR1 is LNHDA and CDR2 is SQIVND (reference sequence). Trimming stripped 7 bases from V and 6 bases from J, with 30 bases between. The CDR3 loop spans 19 amino acids. The CDR3 DNA follows: TGTGCCAGTACCGACATTGGGGGGGAGGAGGGGGACCACGCCGGGGAGCTGTTTTTT. Its translation: CASTDIGGEEGDHAGELFF. The full variable domain, with the rest looked up from reference TRBV19 and TRBJ2-2, is DGGITQSPKYLFRKEGQNVTLSCEQNLNHDAMYWYRQDPGQGLRLIYYSQIVNDFQKGDIAEGYSVSREKKESFPLTVTSAQKNPTAFYLCASTDIGGEEGDHAGELFFGEGSRLTVL.

The chain joins TRBV5-1 to TRBJ2-5; D is perhaps TRBD2 (6 bases). Looked up from germline, CDR1 is SGHRS and CDR2 is YFSETQ. Between the trimmed V and J ends, which lost 7 bases and 2 bases, there was a span of 18 bases. CDR3 length: 15 amino acids. The CDR3 spells CASGLYSGEQETQYF. For the CDR3, the DNA is TGCGCCAGCGGACTCTATTCGGGGGAGCAAGAGACCCAGTACTTC.

The J gene is TRBJ2-7, the V gene TRBV19; possibly TRBD1 for D (6 bases). V lost 6 bases and J 0 bases, leaving 15 bases between the germline ends. Germline loops: CDR1 LNHDA, CDR2 SQIVND (reference sequence). The CDR3 runs to 15 residues. CDR3 nucleotide sequence: TGTGCCAGTAGAAGCCTAGACAGGAGCTCCTACGAGCAGTACTTC. Its translation: CASRSLDRSSYEQYF.

The sample holds one count of this clone. The V gene is TRBV4-3, the J gene TRBJ1-6; no firm D call. V lost 0 bases and J 7 bases, leaving 7 bases between the germline ends. The CDR3 spans 14 residues. Germline assignment: CDR1 LGHNA and CDR2 YSLEER. This chain's CDR3 is CASSQDRLNSPLHF. The CDR3 region has the DNA TGCGCCAGCAGCCAAGACAGGTTAAATTCACCCCTCCACTTT.

This clone was seen once. The rearrangement uses TRBV6-1 and TRBJ1-5, with D unresolved. The CDR3 loop spans 14 amino acids. Trimming removed 5 bases from V and 7 bases from J, with 15 bases in between. CDR1 and CDR2 from the germline V gene are MNHNS and SASEGT. DNA of the CDR3: TGTGCCAGCAGTTGTGGAGGGAGTAAACAGCCCCAGCATTTT. Translation: CASSCGGSKQPQHF.

The chain joins TRBV28 to TRBJ1-6; D is perhaps TRBD1 (6 bases). The CDR3 is 15 amino acids. The germline V gene encodes CDR1 MDHEN and CDR2 SYDVKM. V was trimmed by 7 bases and J by 4 bases, leaving 14 bases between them. CDR3 DNA sequence: TGTGCCAGCAACAGCAGGGGCGATTATAATTCACCCCTCCACTTT. Its protein is CASNSRGDYNSPLHF.

This clone was picked up one time. The chain couples TRBV5-1 to TRBJ2-7, with a possible D match to TRBD1 (6 bases). Trimming took 4 bases from V and 3 from J, leaving 20 bases between them. The CDR3 is made up of 16 amino acids. Germline V CDR1 and CDR2: SGHRS, YFSETQ. As DNA, the CDR3 is TGCGCCAGCAGCCGACCGACTCCAGGGGACGACTACGAGCAGTACTTC. As protein: CASSRPTPGDDYEQYF.

This chain connects TRBV9 to TRBJ2-4, with D unresolved. The CDR3 length is 13 residues. The V gene's germline CDR1 is SGDLS and CDR2 YYNGEE. Trimming removed 3 bases from V and 9 bases from J, with 13 bases in between. CDR3 sequence reads: CASSGARSGIQYF. The DNA of the CDR3 is TGTGCCAGCAGCGGCGCTAGGAGTGGCATTCAGTACTTC.

The rearrangement links TRBV18 to TRBJ1-4, with TRBD1 matching 8 bases. After removal of 3 bases from V and 5 bases from J, the junction contained 5 bases not matched to a gene. The germline gives CDR1 KGHSH, CDR2 LQKENI. The CDR3 spans 15 residues. CDR3 nucleotides: TGTGCCAGCTCACCGACAGGGGAGGGCAATGAAAAACTGTTTTTT. Translating it yields CASSPTGEGNEKLFF.

The V call is TRBV5-4, the J call TRBJ2-1, with 7 bases fitting TRBD2. Germline CDR1 reads SGHNT; CDR2 reads YYREEE (reference sequence). The V and J ends lost 0 bases and 9 bases, in that order; junction bases with no gene match: 0. The CDR3 has 12 amino acids. Here the CDR3 DNA reads TGTGCCAGCAGCTTGGGGGGGGGTGAGCAGTTCTTC. Amino acid sequence: CASSLGGGEQFF.

A few counts support this clone. The CDR3 region is CATSLGTNLTRGYTF. CDR3 coding DNA: TGTGCCACCTCGTTGGGGACAAACCTAACGAGGGGCTACACCTTC. J is TRBJ1-2 and V is TRBV18; perhaps TRBD1 as D (6 bases). With 10 bases removed from V and 8 bases from J, the gap between germline ends came to 26 bases. Germline V gene sequence: CDR1 KGHSH, CDR2 LQKENI. The length of the CDR3 is 15 residues.

The J gene is TRBJ1-1, the V gene TRBV4-2; TRBD1 matches 9 bases. J was trimmed by 2 bases and V by 2 bases; bases with no gene match: 12. Per the germline V gene, CDR1 is LGHNA and CDR2 is YNFKEQ. The CDR3 contains 18 residues. In DNA form, the CDR3 reads TGTGCCAGCAGCCAAAACCAACCTTCGGGACAGGGTAACACTGAAGCTTTCTTT. Protein product: CASSQNQPSGQGNTEAFF.

The chain has TRBV10-2 and TRBJ1-5; D remains ambiguous. Trimming shortened V by 6 bases and J by 2 bases, and 8 bases separated the two germline ends. This CDR3 has 13 residues. In germline, CDR1 is WSHSY, CDR2 SAAADI. DNA for the CDR3: TGCGCCAGCAGGGATCAGGGCAATCAGCCCCAGCATTTT. Protein sequence: CASRDQGNQPQHF.

For this clone: The identical CDR3 is also encoded by other nucleotide sequences in the sample. V usage is TRBV27 and J usage is TRBJ1-6, with D perhaps TRBD1 (6 bases). Per the germline V gene, CDR1 is MNHEY and CDR2 is SMNVEV (reference sequence). Trimming pared 6 bases from V and 1 base from J, leaving 10 bases between. The CDR3 is made up of 15 amino acids. The CDR3 region is CASSYRGSYNSPLHF. In DNA form, the CDR3 reads TGTGCCAGCAGCTATAGGGGGTCCTATAATTCACCCCTCCACTTT.

CDR3 protein: CATSRARDTQYF. CDR3 coding DNA: TGTGCCACCAGCAGGGCGAGGGATACGCAGTATTTT. V is TRBV15 and J is TRBJ2-3; D gene uncertain. The CDR3 runs 12 residues. The germline V and J ends were trimmed by 3 bases and 6 bases, with 7 bases remaining between them. CDR1 LNHNV and CDR2 YYDKDF come from the germline V gene (reference sequence).

The rearrangement joins TRBV28 to TRBJ1-1; D not resolved. Trimming shortened V by 5 bases and J by 0 bases, and 19 bases separated the two germline ends. CDR3 length equals 17 residues. Germline CDR1 reads MDHEN; CDR2 reads SYDVKM. Written as DNA, the CDR3 is TGTGCCAGCAGTAACATCCGGGATCTAGGGATGAACACTGAAGCTTTCTTT. It encodes CASSNIRDLGMNTEAFF.

The chain links TRBV10-2 to TRBJ1-2, with 7 positions matching TRBD1. Germline lookup yields CDR1 WSHSY and CDR2 SAAADI. The CDR3 runs 15 residues. The ends lost 6 bases at V and 2 bases at J; junction bases unmatched: 9. CDR3 nucleotides: TGCGCCAGCAGCCCGAAACGGACAGGAAACTATGGCTACACCTTC. Translating it yields CASSPKRTGNYGYTF.

The rearrangement joins TRBV19 to TRBJ1-4, with D possibly matching TRBD1 (5 bases). Germline assignment: CDR1 LNHDA and CDR2 SQIVND (reference sequence). Between the trimmed V and J ends, which lost 4 bases and 5 bases, there was a span of 11 bases. The CDR3 covers 14 residues. The CDR3 DNA is TGTGCCAGTAGTAATCGCAGGGAAAATGAAAAACTGTTTTTT. Its translation is CASSNRRENEKLFF.

The chain links TRBV7-3 to TRBJ1-6, with TRBD1 as a possible D gene (6 bases). The CDR3 consists of 18 residues. Germline CDR1 and CDR2: SGHTA and FQGTGA. Deletions cut 7 bases from V and 10 bases from J, with 29 bases between. CDR3 DNA sequence: TGTGCCAGCAATACTGCCCGGCGGGGGCGCTTTTTTAGATCACCCCTCCACTTT. Its protein is CASNTARRGRFFRSPLHF.

The genes are TRBV6-6 and TRBJ1-1; possibly TRBD1 for D (6 bases). The CDR3 is made up of 13 amino acids. Per the germline V gene, CDR1 is MNHNY and CDR2 is SVGAGI (reference sequence). The germline V and J ends were trimmed by 7 bases and 1 base, with 10 bases remaining between them. The CDR3 here is CASIHRANTEAFF. The DNA of the CDR3 is TGTGCCAGCATTCACAGGGCGAACACTGAAGCTTTCTTT.

The rearrangement joins TRBV7-9 to TRBJ2-7; 10 bases are a match to TRBD1. This CDR3 is built from 16 residues. Germline V gene data show CDR1 as SEHNR and CDR2 as FQNEAQ (reference sequence). V lost 4 bases to trimming and J lost 2 bases; unmatched junction nucleotides: 8. CDR3 residues: CASSYPRQGATYEQYF. CDR3 nucleotide sequence: TGTGCCAGCAGCTACCCCAGACAGGGGGCAACCTACGAGCAGTACTTC.

The genes are TRBV4-3 and TRBJ1-4, with a possible D match to TRBD1 (5 bases). Germline V lookup: CDR1 LGHNA, CDR2 YSLEER. Between the trimmed V and J ends, which lost 0 bases and 0 bases, there was a span of 23 bases. The CDR3 runs 21 residues. The CDR3, as DNA: TGCGCCAGCAGCCAAGACCCCTGGGAGGAGACTAAAGGGGCAACTAATGAAAAACTGTTTTTT. Its protein product is CASSQDPWEETKGATNEKLFF.

The chain employs TRBV27 and TRBJ2-6, with D perhaps matching TRBD1 (6 bases). V dropped 0 bases and J dropped 0 bases, with 18 bases sitting between them. The germline gives CDR1 MNHEY, CDR2 SMNVEV (reference sequence). The CDR3 length is 20 residues. The CDR3 nucleotides read TGTGCCAGCAGTTTATCGAAGGACAGACTACAAAGCTCTGGGGCCAACGTCCTGACTTTC. This encodes CASSLSKDRLQSSGANVLTF.

This clone came up once. The chain employs TRBV4-1 and TRBJ1-3, with 9 bases identical to TRBD1. Trimming cost V 2 bases and J 2 bases; bases outside gene matches: 10. Germline CDR1 reads MGHRA; CDR2 reads YSYEKL. The CDR3 spans 18 residues. The CDR3 here is CASSQSTGTGTAGNTIYF. The CDR3 coding sequence is TGCGCCAGCAGCCAATCCACCGGGACAGGGACAGCTGGAAACACCATATATTTT.

The chain recombines TRBV4-1 with TRBJ1-4, with D maybe TRBD1 (6 bases). Per the germline V gene, CDR1 is MGHRA and CDR2 is YSYEKL. The CDR3 totals 16 residues. The V gene lost 3 bases and the J gene lost 5 bases, with 16 bases spanning the gap. The CDR3 here is CASSHSIRGGNEKLFF. The CDR3 DNA is TGCGCCAGCAGCCACTCAATCAGGGGAGGGAATGAAAAACTGTTTTTT.

This clone was seen a single time. This chain uses TRBV4-2 with TRBJ1-6; 9 bases are a match to TRBD1. J gave up 3 bases and V 4 bases, and 4 bases lay outside the gene matches. The CDR3 loop spans 16 amino acids. CDR1 is LGHNA, CDR2 YNFKEQ, per germline. This CDR3 is CASSRDRVRYNSPLHF. In DNA, the CDR3 is TGTGCCAGCAGCCGGGACAGGGTACGCTATAATTCACCCCTCCACTTT.